The 19 T cell receptor beta chains in this list originate from one sample, sequenced in a study of T-cell reconstitution after alpha-beta-depleted transplantation in children. The library targeted TCRbeta and was prepared with unique molecular identifiers. TCRdb called the PCR reads again in MiXCR, with one record for every CDR3 protein. Of 600,000 to 700,000 distinct CDR3 sequences listed, roughly 15% were seen once; the top ten hold 1.1%. This sample comprised PBMCs from the stem cell graft donor, obtained from the stem cell graft. These receptors originate from a human donor who donated a stem cell graft to a child with acute myeloid leukemia.

This clonotype has a handful of counts. This sequence joins TRBV6-1 and TRBJ2-3, with D unclear. CDR1 MNHNS and CDR2 SASEGT come from the germline V gene. The V and J ends lost 7 bases and 2 bases respectively, with 7 bases between them. There are 12 residues in the CDR3. This CDR3 is CASMSPTDTQYF. CDR3 DNA: TGTGCCAGCATGTCCCCCACAGATACGCAGTATTTT.

This clonotype was seen more than once but under ten times. The V call is TRBV4-3, the J call TRBJ1-2; possible D gene TRBD1, 6 bases. V gave up 0 bases and J gave up 5 bases, with 22 bases separating them. Germline V gene lookup returns CDR1 LGHNA and CDR2 YSLEER. The CDR3 runs 18 residues. Here the CDR3 reads CASSQEDLDRGSGYGYTF. CDR3 coding DNA: TGCGCCAGCAGCCAAGAAGATCTGGATAGGGGGAGTGGGTATGGCTACACCTTC.

The rearrangement joins TRBV29-1 to TRBJ2-3; TRBD2 agrees at 8 bases. V shed 5 bases, J shed 6 bases, and the junction held 7 bases outside the gene matches. The germline gives CDR1 SQVTM, CDR2 ANQGSEA. This CDR3 spans 13 amino acids. CDR3 bases: TGCAGCGTTCTAGCGGGCTCGGGGGATACGCAGTATTTT. This codes for CSVLAGSGDTQYF.

This chain links TRBV28 with TRBJ2-7; the D is unclear. CDR1 is MDHEN and CDR2 is SYDVKM in the germline V gene. V lost 1 base, J lost 1 base, and 14 bases lay in between. CDR3 size: 16 residues. In nucleotides, the CDR3 is TGTGCCAGCAGTTTATCTTTTGGTACGAGTTCCTACGAGCAGTACGTC. Protein: CASSLSFGTSSYEQYV.

The J gene is TRBJ2-1, the V gene TRBV4-1; possibly TRBD1 for D (6 bases). Trimming removed 6 bases from V and 5 bases from J, with 17 bases in between. The CDR3 totals 15 residues. Germline CDR1 and CDR2: MGHRA and YSYEKL. As DNA, the CDR3 is TGCGCCAGCAGTGCCGGTACAGGGAATAACAATGAGCAGTTCTTC. This gives the protein CASSAGTGNNNEQFF.

This clonotype came up many times. J is TRBJ1-2 and V is TRBV29-1; TRBD1 is a possible D gene (6 bases). The V gene's germline CDR1 is SQVTM and CDR2 ANQGSEA. The CDR3 is made up of 14 amino acids. V lost 7 bases to trimming and J lost 4 bases, with 19 bases between them. The CDR3 here is CSAPGGDRTYGYTF. CDR3 bases: TGCAGCGCCCCGGGGGGTGACAGGACCTATGGCTACACCTTC.

This clonotype was seen many times. This chain uses TRBV7-2 with TRBJ1-5; tentative D call: TRBD1 (6 bases). This CDR3 is 15 amino acids long. Germline CDR1 is SGHTA and CDR2 is FQGNSA. The V end was cut by 0 bases, the J end by 5 bases, with 11 bases between. CDR3 region: CASSLAGGPYQPQHF. Written as DNA, the CDR3 is TGTGCCAGCAGCTTAGCCGGGGGCCCCTATCAGCCCCAGCATTTT. The full variable domain, completed using reference TRBV7-2 and TRBJ1-5, is GAGVSQSPSNKVTEKGKDVELRCDPISGHTALYWYRQSLGQGLEFLIYFQGNSAPDKSGLPSDRFSAERTGGSVSTLTIQRTQQEDSAVYLCASSLAGGPYQPQHFGDGTRLSIL.

This clonotype was recorded a few times. The chain links TRBV7-2 to TRBJ1-4, with a weak D call TRBD1 (5 bases). This CDR3 comprises 14 residues. Trimming left V 2 bases short and J 5 bases short, with 9 bases between. Germline V gene data show CDR1 as SGHTA and CDR2 as FQGNSA. CDR3 region: CASSLNRLNEKLFF. CDR3 DNA: TGTGCCAGCAGCTTAAACAGGCTGAATGAAAAACTGTTTTTT.

The chain joins TRBV10-1 to TRBJ2-5; D gene unclear. CDR3 size: 12 residues. Germline CDR1 reads WNHNN; CDR2 reads SYGVQD (reference sequence). V was clipped by 3 bases and J by 4 bases, with 6 bases between them. The CDR3 region is CASSDSLETQYF. In nucleotides, the CDR3 is TGCGCCAGCAGTGACAGTTTAGAGACCCAGTACTTC.

The sample holds many counts of this clonotype. The chain uses TRBV20-1 and TRBJ2-1; 8 nucleotides match TRBD2. V lost 3 bases to trimming and J lost 4 bases; unmatched junction nucleotides: 2. CDR3 length: 13 amino acids. CDR1 and CDR2 from the germline V gene are DFQATT and SNEGSKA (reference sequence). CDR3 protein: CSASGGVYNEQFF. The CDR3, as DNA: TGCAGTGCTAGCGGGGGGGTTTACAATGAGCAGTTCTTC.

This clonotype was picked up many times. V gene TRBV7-2 combines with J gene TRBJ1-2; D ambiguous. In germline, CDR1 is SGHTA, CDR2 FQGNSA. V dropped 5 bases and J dropped 4 bases, with 11 bases sitting between them. The CDR3 runs 13 residues. The CDR3 DNA reads as TGTGCCAGCAGCCTCGCGACGGTCTATGGCTACACCTTC. Amino acid sequence: CASSLATVYGYTF.

The chain joins TRBV29-1 to TRBJ2-1, with no clear D. Germline CDR1 reads SQVTM; CDR2 reads ANQGSEA. V gave up 6 bases and J gave up 14 bases, with 17 bases separating them. The CDR3 has 11 amino acids. In nucleotides, the CDR3 is TGCAGCGTCCCCGGTGAATTGGGCGAGTTCTTC. The encoded protein is CSVPGELGEFF.

This chain uses TRBV5-6 with TRBJ2-2; D unresolved. CDR1 is SGHDT and CDR2 is YYEEEE in the germline V gene. Trimming cost V 1 base and J 3 bases, with 7 bases left between them. The CDR3 is made up of 14 amino acids. The CDR3: CASSLQPDTGELFF. The CDR3 DNA reads TGTGCCAGCAGCTTGCAGCCAGACACCGGGGAGCTGTTTTTT. Drawing the rest from reference TRBV5-6 and TRBJ2-2, the complete variable domain is DAGVTQSPTHLIKTRGQQVTLRCSPKSGHDTVSWYQQALGQGPQFIFQYYEEEERQRGNFPDRFSGHQFPNYSSELNVNALLLGDSALYLCASSLQPDTGELFFGEGSRLTVL.

This clonotype was counted many times. The V gene is TRBV20-1, the J gene TRBJ2-3; possible D gene TRBD1, 5 bases. Germline loops: CDR1 DFQATT, CDR2 SNEGSKA (reference sequence). The CDR3 runs 14 residues. Trimming removed 3 bases at V and 8 bases at J, with 18 bases between. CDR3 nucleotides: TGCAGTGCTAGCCCGGCCAGGGCAGCGCTTACGCAGTATTTT. Its protein is CSASPARAALTQYF.

As for this clonotype: Being one base from a much bigger clone, this may be a read error. As the CDR3 is not closed by the conserved phenylalanine or tryptophan, this likely results from a read error. This rearrangement joins TRBV7-2 to TRBJ2-3, with TRBD2 as a possible D gene (6 bases). With 1 base removed from V and 1 base from J, the gap between germline ends came to 12 bases. From germline, CDR1 is SGHTA and CDR2 FQGNSA. The CDR3 has 16 amino acids. As DNA, the CDR3 is TGTGCCAGCAGCTTAGTCCGGGGCGGGGGCACAGATACGCAGTATTGT. Translating it yields CASSLVRGGGTDTQYC.

In this sample, this clonotype turned up a few times. The V call is TRBV7-2, the J call TRBJ2-3, with D maybe TRBD1 (6 bases). From germline, CDR1 is SGHTA and CDR2 FQGNSA. This CDR3 spans 15 amino acids. The V gene lost 3 bases and the J gene lost 10 bases, with 20 bases spanning the gap. CDR3 amino acids: CASSFSGVLRTAQYF. The DNA of the CDR3 is TGTGCCAGCAGCTTTTCAGGGGTCCTCCGGACTGCGCAGTATTTT.

There are many counts of this clonotype. The chain links TRBV29-1 to TRBJ1-1; TRBD1 aligns across 7 bases. V lost 7 bases, J lost 4 bases, and 3 bases stayed unmatched. The CDR3 is made up of 11 amino acids. Germline V gene lookup returns CDR1 SQVTM and CDR2 ANQGSEA. This CDR3 reads CSGHRGTEAFF. The CDR3 DNA is TGCAGCGGACACAGGGGCACTGAAGCTTTCTTT.

This clonotype was observed a handful of times. The rearrangement joins TRBV5-8 to TRBJ2-7; 9 nucleotides line up with TRBD1. J gave up 4 bases and V 4 bases, and 9 bases lay outside the gene matches. This CDR3 is built from 15 residues. Germline CDR1 and CDR2: SGHTS and YDEGEE. The CDR3 region is CASSPGTGTAYEQYV. CDR3 coding DNA: TGTGCCAGCAGCCCGGGGACAGGGACCGCGTACGAGCAGTACGTC.

This clonotype was seen many times. The V call is TRBV20-1, the J call TRBJ1-1, with D perhaps matching TRBD1 (6 bases). Per the germline V gene, CDR1 is DFQATT and CDR2 is SNEGSKA (reference sequence). Trimming took 2 bases from V and 4 from J, leaving 11 bases between them. CDR3 length: 13 residues. The CDR3 sequence is CSARQGRGTEAFF. CDR3 DNA sequence: TGCAGTGCTAGACAGGGGAGAGGCACTGAAGCTTTCTTT.